This T cell receptor (beta chain) is drawn from a study of shared clonotypes between healthy human individuals. Study findings and constraints: Against clonotypes common to all four donors, non-shared ones had lower generation probabilities.

As regards this clone: The antigen remains unidentified.

V lost 5 bases and J lost 2; bases outside the gene matches: 10. Germline-derived CDR1 and CDR2 are MDHEN and SYDVKM. The CDR3 has 17 amino acids. It was into CD45RA+ naive and CD45RA-negative memory subsets that the CD4+ cells were split. Samples underwent the assay at deep level. Genomic DNA of each subset was evenly split across several immunoSEQ plates. This table comes from immunoSEQ multiplex PCR, and its TCRdb copy is limited to in-frame clones, with some not included. The sample has some 550,000 clones; approximately 97% are singletons. This receptor was taken from a woman between 25 and 40 years old in good health. The chain has TRBV28 and TRBJ1-5; 9 bases match TRBD1. Input material: naive CD4+ T cells sorted from blood. Subset meaning: CD45RA+ positively selected. The CDR3 spells CASSPAGTGFGNQPQHF. Written as DNA, the CDR3 is TGTGCCAGCAGTCCCGCCGGGACAGGGTTTGGCAATCAGCCCCAGCATTTT.